Below, one T cell receptor (beta chain) is given with its context. This sample stems from a study of shared clonotypes between healthy human individuals. The germline V gene has CDR1 SGHTA and CDR2 FQGNSA. The CDR3 is made up of 14 amino acids. Trimming pared 6 bases from V and 3 bases from J, leaving 15 bases between. Assay: immunoSEQ multiplex PCR; the TCRdb copy retains only in-frame clones and omits some. In the table there are roughly 1,600,000 clones, approximately 98.5% of which are singletons. The chain has TRBV7-2 and TRBJ2-7, with D perhaps matching TRBD2 (6 bases). The clonotype originates from a man younger than 40 in good health. The sequencing sample was made of naive CD4+ T cells sorted from blood. Subset defined: CD45RA+ positively selected. CDR3 amino acids: CASRLKAGLYEQYF. In DNA form, the CDR3 reads TGTGCCAGCAGGCTCAAGGCGGGGCTCTACGAGCAGTACTTC. Full variable domain (remainder filled in from reference TRBV7-2 and TRBJ2-7): GAGVSQSPSNKVTEKGKDVELRCDPISGHTALYWYRQSLGQGLEFLIYFQGNSAPDKSGLPSDRFSAERTGGSVSTLTIQRTQQEDSAVYLCASRLKAGLYEQYFGPGTRLTVT.